Below, 13 T cell receptor beta chains from the same sample are listed, as sequenced in a study of blood T cell repertoires in COVID-19 (dated by TCRdb to the early 2020s). Libraries came from the immunoSEQ multiplex PCR assay. The table was pulled from immuneACCESS by TCRdb, which kept in-frame rearrangements only. Such tables lose some clones; where checked, under half of the loss comes from unresolved V genes, and the rest has no known cause. For this sample the table gives hundreds of thousands of clones, of which around 90% were detected only once. In total, the top ten clones hold roughly 5% of the sample. The sequenced sample consisted of PBMCs or T cells enriched from blood (not recorded which). These receptors originate from a man in his 60s who had recovered from COVID-19.

The chain carries TRBV9 and TRBJ2-3; TRBD1 matches 7 bases. This CDR3 comprises 13 residues. Germline V CDR1 and CDR2: SGDLS, YYNGEE. The junction had 1 base not matched to a gene; V was cut back by 4 bases and J by 2 bases. CDR3 bases: TGTGCCAGCAGCAGGGGGCCCACAGATACGCAGTATTTT. This sequence encodes CASSRGPTDTQYF.

This rearrangement joins TRBV5-6 to TRBJ2-3, with D perhaps TRBD1 (5 bases). The germline CDR1 and CDR2 sequences are SGHDT and YYEEEE. The germline V and J ends were trimmed by 2 bases and 1 base, with 11 bases remaining between them. The CDR3 totals 15 residues. CDR3 residues: CASSLGVRGTDTQYF. The CDR3 DNA sequence: TGTGCCAGCAGCTTAGGGGTCAGGGGCACAGATACGCAGTATTTT.

V usage is TRBV7-9 and J usage is TRBJ1-4; 7 bases match TRBD1. The ends lost 10 bases at V and 0 bases at J; junction bases unmatched: 8. The CDR3 runs to 15 residues. The germline CDR1 and CDR2 sequences are SEHNR and FQNEAQ (reference sequence). The CDR3 region is CATPGQTATNEKLFF. DNA for the CDR3: TGTGCCACCCCGGGACAGACTGCAACTAATGAAAAACTGTTTTTT.

This clone was detected only a few times. The genes are TRBV19 and TRBJ1-3; TRBD1 might be the D (6 bases). CDR1 is LNHDA and CDR2 is SQIVND in the germline V gene (reference sequence). The CDR3 runs to 14 residues. V gave up 5 bases and J gave up 4 bases, with 12 bases separating them. The DNA of the CDR3 is TGTGCCAGTAGTGCATCCGGACAGGGAAACACCATATATTTT. Translating gives CASSASGQGNTIYF.

The V gene is TRBV29-1, the J gene TRBJ2-5, with D maybe TRBD2 (5 bases). This CDR3 is built from 14 residues. CDR1 SQVTM and CDR2 ANQGSEA come from the germline V gene. Deletions cut 1 base from V and 4 bases from J, with 13 bases between. CDR3 protein: CSVEGVGISETQYF. The CDR3 bases are TGCAGCGTTGAAGGGGTCGGGATCTCAGAGACCCAGTACTTC.

The chain carries TRBV11-3 and TRBJ2-7; TRBD2 aligns across 13 bases. This CDR3 is 15 amino acids long. V dropped 1 base and J dropped 5; count of bases not matched to a gene: 2. Germline values: CDR1 SGHNT, CDR2 YENEEA. As DNA, the CDR3 is TGTGCCAGCAGCTTAGGGACTAGCGGGAGAAACGAGCAGTACTTC. Translation gives CASSLGTSGRNEQYF.

CDR3: CASRQTGGGNQPQHF. The CDR3 coding sequence is TGTGCCAGCAGGCAGACAGGGGGAGGCAATCAGCCCCAGCATTTT. This chain joins TRBV28 and TRBJ1-5; 9 nucleotides line up with TRBD1. Germline V gene lookup returns CDR1 MDHEN and CDR2 SYDVKM. This CDR3 comprises 15 residues. J was trimmed by 2 bases and V by 6 bases; bases with no gene match: 5.

CDR3 sequence reads: CAAGINYGYTF. The CDR3 DNA reads TGTGCCGCGGGGATTAACTATGGCTACACCTTC. The gene calls are TRBV6-5 and TRBJ1-2, with D unresolved. V was trimmed by 11 bases and J by 1 base, leaving 8 bases between them. The CDR3 has 11 residues. CDR1 and CDR2 (germline): MNHEY, SVGAGI.

This clone was seen a single time. The chain has TRBV5-1 and TRBJ2-5; tentative D call: TRBD1 (6 bases). V lost 6 bases and J 5 bases, leaving 17 bases between the germline ends. Germline CDR1 is SGHRS and CDR2 is YFSETQ. CDR3 length: 14 amino acids. In nucleotides, the CDR3 is TGCGCCAGCAACTCAGGGGCTTTTCGGGAGACCCAGTACTTC. It encodes CASNSGAFRETQYF. The whole variable domain, filled in from reference TRBV5-1 and TRBJ2-5, reads KAGVTQTPRYLIKTRGQQVTLSCSPISGHRSVSWYQQTPGQGLQFLFEYFSETQRNKGNFPGRFSGRQFSNSRSEMNVSTLELGDSALYLCASNSGAFRETQYFGPGTRLLVL.

The rearrangement joins TRBV5-1 to TRBJ1-6, with D perhaps TRBD1 (5 bases). V lost 4 bases, J lost 7 bases, and 15 bases lay in between. CDR1 SGHRS and CDR2 YFSETQ come from the germline V gene. The CDR3 sequence is 15 residues long. Written as DNA, the CDR3 is TGCGCCAGCAGCCCGGATGGTCGGGGGAATTCACCCCTCCACTTT. It is translated as CASSPDGRGNSPLHF.

The V and J genes are TRBV5-6 and TRBJ2-3; D is possibly TRBD1 (5 bases). V was pared by 4 bases and J by 0 bases, with 15 bases between. CDR3 length equals 16 residues. Germline CDR1 reads SGHDT; CDR2 reads YYEEEE. CDR3 loop: CASSHPRALSTDTQYF. The CDR3 DNA reads TGTGCCAGCAGCCACCCCAGGGCTCTAAGCACAGATACGCAGTATTTT. Full variable domain (outside the CDR3, taken from reference TRBV5-6 and TRBJ2-3): DAGVTQSPTHLIKTRGQQVTLRCSPKSGHDTVSWYQQALGQGPQFIFQYYEEEERQRGNFPDRFSGHQFPNYSSELNVNALLLGDSALYLCASSHPRALSTDTQYFGPGTRLTVL.

This clone was seen once. The chain recombines TRBV19 with TRBJ1-5; 7 positions match TRBD1. CDR1 and CDR2 (germline): LNHDA, SQIVND (reference sequence). The V segment lost 3 bases and the J segment 6 bases; nucleotides outside the gene matches: 11. The CDR3 runs to 16 residues. CDR3 sequence reads: CASSIRGREGPQPQHF. The DNA of the CDR3 is TGTGCCAGTAGTATCAGGGGGAGAGAGGGGCCTCAGCCCCAGCATTTT.

The gene calls are TRBV2 and TRBJ2-5; the match to TRBD1 covers 10 bases. Germline trimming cut 11 bases from V and 2 bases from J; bases unmatched to any gene: 5. CDR3 size: 13 residues. Germline CDR1 reads SNHLY; CDR2 reads FYNNEI. CDR3 DNA sequence: TGTGCCCGAAGGACAGGGGGACAAGAGACCCAGTACTTC. The encoded protein is CARRTGGQETQYF.